A selection of T cell receptor beta chains follows, all from one sample in a study of cytomegalovirus exposure and HLA in healthy donors. Produced via immunoSEQ multiplex PCR; TCRdb's table is partial and in-frame only. The table lists 140,000 or so clones, about 84% of them singletons. The sequenced sample consisted of PBMCs. These receptors originate from a male donor in good health and CMV-seronegative. Both conserved end residues are part of each CDR3. The order of the fields is clone size, D gene, V gene, J gene, CDR3 DNA, CDR3 protein. A D gene is named only where the DNA matches it firmly. Where a row states a size, it is once, few, many or the class of an expanded clone; other rows omit it.

clone_size: NA
d_call: TRBD1
v_call: TRBV7-6
j_call: TRBJ1-5
cdr3_nt: TGTGCCAGCAGCTTAGCGCAGGGGGGCAATCAGCCCCAGCATTTT
cdr3_aa: CASSLAQGGNQPQHF

clone_size: NA
d_call: TRBD1
v_call: TRBV28
j_call: TRBJ2-2
cdr3_nt: TGTGCCAGCTCATTGTCGGACAGGGGGACCGGGGAGCTGTTTTTT
cdr3_aa: CASSLSDRGTGELFF

clone_size: NA
d_call: TRBD2
v_call: TRBV11-2
j_call: TRBJ2-7
cdr3_nt: TGTGCCAGCAGCTCAACTAGCGGGGCCTACGAGCAGTACTTC
cdr3_aa: CASSSTSGAYEQYF

clone_size: NA
d_call: NA
v_call: TRBV4-1
j_call: TRBJ1-5
cdr3_nt: TGCGCCAGCAGCCAAGAGTACGGGGATAGCAATCAGCCCCAGCATTTT
cdr3_aa: CASSQEYGDSNQPQHF

clone_size: NA
d_call: NA
v_call: TRBV30
j_call: TRBJ1-3
cdr3_nt: TGTGCCTGGAGTGGGGGGCGTCAAGGAAACACCATATATTTT
cdr3_aa: CAWSGGRQGNTIYF

clone_size: NA
d_call: NA
v_call: TRBV21-1
j_call: TRBJ1-1
cdr3_nt: TGTGCCAGCAGCAAAGATATGACAGCCAATATGAACACTGAAGCTTTCTTT
cdr3_aa: CASSKDMTANMNTEAFF

clone_size: NA
d_call: NA
v_call: TRBV5-6
j_call: TRBJ1-2
cdr3_nt: TGTGCCAGCACTGGACAGACATATGGGGAATATGGCTACACCTTC
cdr3_aa: CASTGQTYGEYGYTF

clone_size: NA
d_call: NA
v_call: TRBV25-1
j_call: TRBJ2-5
cdr3_nt: TGTGCCAGCGCCTCCGGGGGGCCAGGAGCCCAGTACTTC
cdr3_aa: CASASGGPGAQYF

clone_size: NA
d_call: NA
v_call: TRBV19
j_call: TRBJ2-1
cdr3_nt: TGTGCCAGTAGTATAGCACAGAACAATGAGCAGTTCTTC
cdr3_aa: CASSIAQNNEQFF

clone_size: NA
d_call: NA
v_call: TRBV30
j_call: TRBJ1-1
cdr3_nt: TGTGCCTGGAGTGTAATGGGGCAAGCTTTCTTT
cdr3_aa: CAWSVMGQAFF

clone_size: NA
d_call: TRBD1
v_call: TRBV7-9
j_call: TRBJ1-1
cdr3_nt: TGTGCCAGCAGCTTAACAGGGGCTGGGGCTTTCTTT
cdr3_aa: CASSLTGAGAFF

clone_size: NA
d_call: TRBD1
v_call: TRBV5-4
j_call: TRBJ1-3
cdr3_nt: TGTGCCAGCAGCCGTTCGACAGGGTGGGCTGGAAACACCATATATTTT
cdr3_aa: CASSRSTGWAGNTIYF

clone_size: few
d_call: TRBD2
v_call: TRBV5-4
j_call: TRBJ2-7
cdr3_nt: TGTGCCAGCAGCTACCCCCCGGGACTAGCCTCCGAGCAGTACTTC
cdr3_aa: CASSYPPGLASEQYF

clone_size: NA
d_call: NA
v_call: TRBV7-9
j_call: TRBJ1-1
cdr3_nt: TGTGCCAGCAGATCGAGTACCAGCAACACTAAAGCTTTCTTT
cdr3_aa: CASRSSTSNTKAFF

clone_size: NA
d_call: TRBD1
v_call: TRBV13
j_call: TRBJ2-7
cdr3_nt: TGTGCCAGCAGCCTCCCGGGACAGGGCTCGTTAGAGCAGTACTTC
cdr3_aa: CASSLPGQGSLEQYF

clone_size: NA
d_call: NA
v_call: TRBV5-1
j_call: TRBJ2-7
cdr3_nt: TGCGCCAGCAGCTTGGGACATGCTCTCAATCAGGTCTACGAGCAGTACTTC
cdr3_aa: CASSLGHALNQVYEQYF

clone_size: NA
d_call: NA
v_call: TRBV5-8
j_call: TRBJ2-7
cdr3_nt: TGTGCCAGCAGCTTGTTCTCTGGAATAGCCTCGTACGAGCAGTACTTC
cdr3_aa: CASSLFSGIASYEQYF

clone_size: NA
d_call: TRBD1
v_call: TRBV7-6
j_call: TRBJ2-5
cdr3_nt: TGTGCCAGCAGCGAATGGGACAGGGGGGTGGAAGAGACCCAGTACTTC
cdr3_aa: CASSEWDRGVEETQYF

clone_size: NA
d_call: NA
v_call: TRBV6-5
j_call: TRBJ1-1
cdr3_nt: TGTGCCAGCAGTACCTCCCAAAGGGGAACTGAAGCTTTCTTT
cdr3_aa: CASSTSQRGTEAFF

clone_size: NA
d_call: TRBD1
v_call: TRBV27
j_call: TRBJ1-5
cdr3_nt: TGTGCCAGCAGTACCTTCGGACAGGGTTATCAGCCCCAGCATTTT
cdr3_aa: CASSTFGQGYQPQHF

clone_size: NA
d_call: NA
v_call: TRBV18
j_call: TRBJ2-5
cdr3_nt: TGTGCCAGCTCACCATTGGGAGGAGAAGAGACCCAGTACTTC
cdr3_aa: CASSPLGGEETQYF

clone_size: NA
d_call: NA
v_call: TRBV11-2
j_call: TRBJ2-3
cdr3_nt: TGTGCCAGCAGCTTCTTGGCCCGATTAGATACGCAGTATTTT
cdr3_aa: CASSFLARLDTQYF

clone_size: NA
d_call: TRBD2
v_call: TRBV13
j_call: TRBJ2-3
cdr3_nt: TGTGCCAGCAGCTTGGGACGGGGGGGGGATACGCAGTATTTT
cdr3_aa: CASSLGRGGDTQYF

clone_size: NA
d_call: TRBD1
v_call: TRBV5-6
j_call: TRBJ1-1
cdr3_nt: TGTGCCAGCAGCTTGGACAGGGGGCAAAGGTGGGGCACTGAAGCTTTCTTT
cdr3_aa: CASSLDRGQRWGTEAFF

clone_size: NA
d_call: NA
v_call: TRBV6-1
j_call: TRBJ1-1
cdr3_nt: TGTGCCAGCAGCATGGGCCAAATGAACACTGAAGCTTTCTTT
cdr3_aa: CASSMGQMNTEAFF

clone_size: NA
d_call: TRBD1
v_call: TRBV9
j_call: TRBJ2-7
cdr3_nt: TGTGCCAGCAGCGTAGTTGGGACAGGAAAATCCTACGAGCAGTACTTC
cdr3_aa: CASSVVGTGKSYEQYF

clone_size: once
d_call: TRBD2
v_call: TRBV6-5
j_call: TRBJ2-1
cdr3_nt: TGTGCCAGCAGTTACTCGTCTAGCGGGAACAATGAGCAGTTCTTC
cdr3_aa: CASSYSSSGNNEQFF

clone_size: NA
d_call: NA
v_call: TRBV6-5
j_call: TRBJ2-5
cdr3_nt: TGTGCCAGCAGTGCTTCTAGCGAGGTCGAGACCCAGTACTTC
cdr3_aa: CASSASSEVETQYF

clone_size: few
d_call: NA
v_call: TRBV18
j_call: TRBJ2-7
cdr3_nt: TGTGCCAGCTCCGCCCATCTAAACGAGCAGTACTTC
cdr3_aa: CASSAHLNEQYF

clone_size: NA
d_call: NA
v_call: TRBV27
j_call: TRBJ2-1
cdr3_nt: TGTGCCAGCAGTTTATCGGGAGTCCACAATGAGCAGTTCTTC
cdr3_aa: CASSLSGVHNEQFF

clone_size: NA
d_call: TRBD1
v_call: TRBV7-2
j_call: TRBJ2-1
cdr3_nt: TGTGCCAGCAGCTCGGACAGGGGACACTACAATGAGCAGTTCTTC
cdr3_aa: CASSSDRGHYNEQFF

clone_size: NA
d_call: NA
v_call: TRBV4-2
j_call: TRBJ1-1
cdr3_nt: TGTGCCAGCAGCCATGCGTTCTCGTCACGCACTGAAGCTTTCTTT
cdr3_aa: CASSHAFSSRTEAFF

clone_size: NA
d_call: TRBD1
v_call: TRBV5-1
j_call: TRBJ1-2
cdr3_nt: TGCGCCAGCACCCGGACAGGGGACTATGGCTACACCTTC
cdr3_aa: CASTRTGDYGYTF

clone_size: NA
d_call: NA
v_call: TRBV7-9
j_call: TRBJ2-7
cdr3_nt: TGTGCCAGCAGCTTAGCCCCCCCGGGTGGACTCTACGAGCAGTACTTC
cdr3_aa: CASSLAPPGGLYEQYF

clone_size: NA
d_call: NA
v_call: TRBV19
j_call: TRBJ1-1
cdr3_nt: TGTGCCAGTAGTATTTCCCCCGACACTGAAGCTTTCTTT
cdr3_aa: CASSISPDTEAFF

clone_size: NA
d_call: NA
v_call: TRBV2
j_call: TRBJ2-2
cdr3_nt: TGTGCCAGCGTGGAGGTTGGGCGGGGGCCATACAGCACCGGGGAGCTGTTTTTT
cdr3_aa: CASVEVGRGPYSTGELFF

clone_size: NA
d_call: NA
v_call: TRBV7-2
j_call: TRBJ2-7
cdr3_nt: TGTGCCAGCAGCTTTGAGACACCCTTCTACGAGCAGTACTTC
cdr3_aa: CASSFETPFYEQYF

clone_size: NA
d_call: TRBD2
v_call: TRBV7-2
j_call: TRBJ2-2
cdr3_nt: TGTGCCAGCAGCTCCAGAGCCCGGGGGGCCGGGGAGCTGTTTTTT
cdr3_aa: CASSSRARGAGELFF

clone_size: NA
d_call: NA
v_call: TRBV5-1
j_call: TRBJ2-7
cdr3_nt: TGCGCCAGCAGCTTACGGGGGATGTTCACCGAGCAGTACTTC
cdr3_aa: CASSLRGMFTEQYF

clone_size: NA
d_call: TRBD1
v_call: TRBV28
j_call: TRBJ2-1
cdr3_nt: TGTGCCAGCAGTGCCGGGACAGGGGCCTACAATGAGCAGTTCTTC
cdr3_aa: CASSAGTGAYNEQFF

clone_size: NA
d_call: NA
v_call: TRBV21-1
j_call: TRBJ2-7
cdr3_nt: TGTGCCAGCAGCAATAAGCGGCGCGGGGGACCCGCCTACGAGCAGTACTTC
cdr3_aa: CASSNKRRGGPAYEQYF